This T cell receptor (beta chain) was sequenced during a study of blood T cell repertoires in COVID-19. Across the study: Specimens from acute and convalescent COVID-19 originated in the United States, Italy and Spain.

Libraries were prepared by immunoSEQ multiplex PCR; TCRdb keeps only in-frame clonotypes and omits some of them. Of more than 120,000 clones in the sample, around 88% are singletons; the top ten hold roughly 28%. V dropped 4 bases and J dropped 6; count of bases not matched to a gene: 6. This CDR3 has 14 residues. Germline V gives CDR1 SGHVS, CDR2 FQNEAQ. The sample consisted of peripheral blood. The TCR was taken from a human donor in a cohort sampled during active COVID-19. This chain uses TRBV7-8 with TRBJ1-5; 7 nucleotides match TRBD1. This CDR3 reads CASSSLTGSQPQHF. The CDR3 nucleotides are TGTGCCAGCAGCTCGTTGACAGGGAGTCAGCCCCAGCATTTT.